This T cell receptor (beta chain) derives from a study of post-analysis software for immune sequencing data. Whole-study context: Recorded disease courses covered relapsing-remitting, secondary progressive and progressive-relapsing multiple sclerosis. Some patients had no subtype annotation. Study outcomes and limitations: Patients had higher frequencies than controls of five or six TRBV segments, including TRBV5-6, TRBV5-1 and TRBV20-1. The normalized Chao1 diversity of multiple sclerosis patients was significantly lower than that of controls.

As regards this clonotype: Its antigen is not known.

V gave up 4 bases and J gave up 8 bases; unmatched junction bases: 10. CDR1 SGHNT and CDR2 YYREEE come from the germline V gene (reference sequence). The CDR3 runs 14 residues. The library was made from cDNA and included unique molecular identifiers. In TCRdb, the PCR reads were re-called with MiXCR into one record per CDR3 protein. The sample lists 700,000 to 800,000 distinct CDR3 sequences, roughly 29% seen once, with roughly 0.53% in the top ten. This chain links TRBV5-4 with TRBJ1-2, with 8 nucleotides matching TRBD1. What was sequenced was blood. This TCR derives from a girl between 5 and 17 years old with multiple sclerosis. CDR3 protein: CASSTRTGPGGYTF. The CDR3, as DNA: TGTGCCAGCAGCACCCGGACAGGGCCCGGGGGCTACACCTTC.